These 3 T cell receptor beta chains came from one sample sequenced in a study of molecular identifiers for immune sequencing clone quantification. MiXCR, run by TCRdb on the PCR reads, gives a single entry per CDR3 protein. The repertoire holds under 600,000 distinct CDR3 sequences, with around 21% as singletons. The sequencing input was naive CD8+ T cells from blood, with Jurkat cell RNA spiked in. Subset given: FACS-sorted CD8+CD4-CCR7+CD45RA+ naive T cells. The receptors stem from a human donor in good health. Some libraries in this study had Jurkat cell RNA spiked in.

In the case of this clonotype: Just one base apart from a much larger clone, this may be a read error. This chain connects TRBV27 to TRBJ1-5; tentatively, D is TRBD1 (5 bases). V was cut by 0 bases and J by 2 bases, with 8 bases left in between. The CDR3 is made up of 15 amino acids. The germline V gene encodes CDR1 MNHEY and CDR2 SMNVEV (reference sequence). The DNA for the CDR3 is TGTGCCAGCAGTTTATCGGTGACAGGCAATCAGCCCCAGCATTTT. It yields the protein CASSLSVTGNQPQHF.

V is TRBV4-1 and J is TRBJ1-6, with D uncertain. The CDR3 has 15 residues. V was trimmed by 2 bases and J by 10 bases, leaving 15 bases between them. Germline CDR1 reads MGHRA; CDR2 reads YSYEKL. CDR3 protein: CASSQTAEGGSPLHF. CDR3 DNA: TGCGCCAGCAGCCAAACGGCGGAAGGCGGATCACCCCTCCACTTT.

This clonotype was observed at least ten times. The chain is built from TRBV20-1 and TRBJ2-7; 11 bases are shared with TRBD1. Germline V gene lookup returns CDR1 DFQATT and CDR2 SNEGSKA (reference sequence). J lost 3 bases, V lost 3 bases, and 7 bases had no gene match. The CDR3 covers 15 residues. In DNA, the CDR3 is TGCAGTGCTAGGGGTACCGGGACAGGGGGCTACGAGCAGTACTTC. Its translation is CSARGTGTGGYEQYF.